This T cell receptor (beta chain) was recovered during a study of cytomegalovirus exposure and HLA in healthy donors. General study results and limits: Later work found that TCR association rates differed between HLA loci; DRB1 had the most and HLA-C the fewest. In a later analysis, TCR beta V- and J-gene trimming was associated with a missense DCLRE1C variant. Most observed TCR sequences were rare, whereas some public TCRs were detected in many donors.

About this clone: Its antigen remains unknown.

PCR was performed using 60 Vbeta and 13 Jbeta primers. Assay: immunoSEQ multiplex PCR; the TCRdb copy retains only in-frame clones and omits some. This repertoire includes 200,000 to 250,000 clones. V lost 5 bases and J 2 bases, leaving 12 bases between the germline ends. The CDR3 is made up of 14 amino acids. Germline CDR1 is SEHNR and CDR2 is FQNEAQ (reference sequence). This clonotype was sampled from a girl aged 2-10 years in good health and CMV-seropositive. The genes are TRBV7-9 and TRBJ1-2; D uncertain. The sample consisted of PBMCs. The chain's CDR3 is CASSIIGVNYGYTF. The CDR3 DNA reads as TGTGCCAGCAGCATTATCGGGGTGAACTATGGCTACACCTTC.